Reported below is one TCR beta chain. The sample originates from a study of blood T cell repertoires in COVID-19. Study at large: Sites across the United States, Italy and Spain contributed samples from acute and convalescent COVID-19. PBMCs, B-cell-depleted T cells, or T cells were the source of the cDNA or gDNA that made up the material.

As originally analysed: Nucleated cell number was recorded as an estimate derived from reference gene primer amplification. Sequencing was performed with immunoSEQ multiplex PCR; in TCRdb, only in-frame clones are kept and a portion is missing. V and J calls and clone size come straight from that table; D and trimming were deduced from the DNA. Among some 46,000 clones, approximately 87% were seen once, and the ten largest hold approximately 4.7%. The junction had 4 bases not matched to a gene; V was cut back by 6 bases and J by 2 bases. CDR1 and CDR2 (germline): MNHEY, SVGEGT. The CDR3 length is 13 residues.

The material sequenced was peripheral blood. The gene calls are TRBV6-2 or TRBV6-3 and TRBJ2-7, with 7 bases that match TRBD2. The receptor's source is a human donor in a cohort sampled during active COVID-19. The CDR3 DNA follows: TGTGCCAGCAGCCCGGGACTAACCTACGAGCAGTACTTC. This codes for CASSPGLTYEQYF.